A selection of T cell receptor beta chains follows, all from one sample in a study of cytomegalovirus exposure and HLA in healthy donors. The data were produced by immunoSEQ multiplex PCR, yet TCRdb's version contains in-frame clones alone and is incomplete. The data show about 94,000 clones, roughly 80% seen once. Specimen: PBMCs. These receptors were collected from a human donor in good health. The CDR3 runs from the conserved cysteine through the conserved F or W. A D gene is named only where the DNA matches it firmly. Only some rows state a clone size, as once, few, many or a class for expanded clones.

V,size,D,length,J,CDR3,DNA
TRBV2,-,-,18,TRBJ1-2,CASSESDSRELRFYGYTF,TGTGCCAGCAGTGAATCGGATTCCCGGGAGCTTAGGTTCTATGGCTACACCTTC
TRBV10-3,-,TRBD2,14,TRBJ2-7,CAISWGGRFDEQYF,TGTGCCATCAGTTGGGGAGGGAGATTCGACGAGCAGTACTTC
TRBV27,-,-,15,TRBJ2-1,CASSSLASSYNEQFF,TGTGCCAGCAGTTCCCTAGCGAGTTCCTACAATGAGCAGTTCTTC
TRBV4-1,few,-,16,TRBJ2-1,CASSQDTHLAQNEQFF,TGCGCCAGCAGCCAAGATACCCACCTAGCGCAGAATGAGCAGTTCTTC
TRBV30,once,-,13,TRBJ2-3,CAWSVRRGDTQYF,TGTGCCTGGAGTGTACGGAGAGGAGATACGCAGTATTTT
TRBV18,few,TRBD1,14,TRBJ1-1,CASSAGTGTTEAFF,TGTGCCAGCTCGGCCGGGACAGGGACCACTGAAGCTTTCTTT
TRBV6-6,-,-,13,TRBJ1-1,CASSYDTYTEAFF,TGTGCCAGCAGTTACGACACCTACACTGAAGCTTTCTTT
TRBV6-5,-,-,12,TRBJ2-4,CASRASVNIQYF,TGTGCCAGCAGGGCTAGCGTAAACATTCAGTACTTC
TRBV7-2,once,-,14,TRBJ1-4,CASSQRPNREKLFF,TGTGCCAGCAGCCAACGCCCCAACCGGGAAAAACTGTTTTTT
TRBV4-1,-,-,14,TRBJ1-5,CASSQVPVNQPQHF,TGCGCCAGCAGCCAAGTGCCAGTTAATCAGCCCCAGCATTTT
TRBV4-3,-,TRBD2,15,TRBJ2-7,CASSQGAGVSYEQYF,TGCGCCAGCAGCCAAGGAGCGGGAGTTTCCTACGAGCAGTACTTC
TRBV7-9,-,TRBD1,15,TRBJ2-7,CASRPTGTGEVEQYF,TGTGCCAGCAGGCCAACCGGGACAGGGGAAGTCGAGCAGTACTTC
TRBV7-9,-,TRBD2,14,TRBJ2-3,CASNPLAGGGTQYF,TGTGCCAGCAATCCACTAGCGGGAGGGGGTACGCAGTATTTT
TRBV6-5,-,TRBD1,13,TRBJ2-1,CASTRTGINEQFF,TGTGCCAGCACAAGGACAGGAATCAATGAGCAGTTCTTC
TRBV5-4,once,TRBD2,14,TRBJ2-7,CASSFGSGRGEQYF,TGTGCCAGCAGCTTTGGTAGCGGGAGGGGCGAGCAGTACTTC
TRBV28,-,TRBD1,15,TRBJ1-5,CASITTGVGNQPQHF,TGTGCCAGCATAACTACAGGGGTAGGGAATCAGCCCCAGCATTTT
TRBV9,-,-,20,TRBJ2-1,CASSAPRPGQRNGPYNEQFF,TGTGCCAGCAGCGCCCCTCGACCGGGACAAAGGAATGGGCCCTACAATGAGCAGTTCTTC
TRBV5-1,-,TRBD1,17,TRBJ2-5,CASSLGRGRRGGETQYF,TGCGCCAGCAGCTTGGGCAGGGGGCGAAGAGGGGGAGAGACCCAGTACTTC
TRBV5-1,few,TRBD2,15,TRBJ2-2,CASSATSGITGELFF,TGCGCCAGCAGCGCGACTAGCGGGATCACCGGGGAGCTGTTTTTT
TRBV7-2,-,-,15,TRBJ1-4,CASSLKTGTNEKLFF,TGTGCCAGCAGCTTAAAGACGGGAACTAATGAAAAACTGTTTTTT
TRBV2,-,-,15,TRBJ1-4,CASSEDQGTNEKLFF,TGTGCCAGCAGTGAAGACCAGGGAACTAATGAAAAACTGTTTTTT
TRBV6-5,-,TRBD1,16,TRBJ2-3,CASSFQGVVGGDTQYF,TGTGCCAGCAGTTTCCAGGGGGTGGTTGGTGGAGATACGCAGTATTTT
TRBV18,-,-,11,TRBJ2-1,CASSDNNEQFF,TGTGCCAGCTCGGACAATAATGAGCAGTTCTTC
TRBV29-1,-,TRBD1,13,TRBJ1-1,CSVDRGMNTEAFF,TGCAGCGTCGACAGGGGAATGAACACTGAAGCTTTCTTT
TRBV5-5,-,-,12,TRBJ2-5,CASSLSQETQYF,TGTGCCAGCAGTTTATCCCAAGAGACCCAGTACTTC
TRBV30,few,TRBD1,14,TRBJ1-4,CAWSVGGTNEKLFF,TGTGCCTGGAGTGTAGGGGGCACTAATGAAAAACTGTTTTTT
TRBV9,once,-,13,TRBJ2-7,CASSVGLGDEQYF,TGTGCCAGCAGCGTAGGATTGGGCGACGAGCAGTACTTC
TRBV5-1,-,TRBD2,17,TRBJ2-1,CASSYSPGGPPYNEQFF,TGCGCCAGCAGCTATTCCCCGGGGGGGCCCCCCTACAATGAGCAGTTCTTC
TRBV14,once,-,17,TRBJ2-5,CASSQVGYRTGVETQYF,TGTGCCAGCAGCCAAGTAGGATACAGGACGGGGGTAGAGACCCAGTACTTC
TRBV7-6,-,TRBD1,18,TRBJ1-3,CASSLGRQGAFSGNTIYF,TGTGCCAGCAGCTTGGGGAGGCAGGGGGCTTTCTCTGGAAACACCATATATTTT
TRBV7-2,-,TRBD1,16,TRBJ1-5,CASSLSQGASSQPQHF,TGTGCCAGCAGCCTCTCTCAGGGGGCGAGTAGTCAGCCCCAGCATTTT
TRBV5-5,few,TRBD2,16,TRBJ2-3,CASSLFAGLVGDTQYF,TGTGCCAGCAGCTTGTTTGCCGGACTAGTGGGGGATACGCAGTATTTT
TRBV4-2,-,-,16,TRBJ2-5,CASSQAGRFRQETQYF,TGTGCCAGCAGCCAAGCCGGCAGGTTCAGGCAAGAGACCCAGTACTTC
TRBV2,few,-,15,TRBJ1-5,CASSEVGQTNQPQHF,TGTGCCAGCAGTGAAGTCGGACAGACCAATCAGCCCCAGCATTTT
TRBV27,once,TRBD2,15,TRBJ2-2,CASSLPGGNTGELFF,TGTGCCAGCAGTTTACCGGGGGGGAACACCGGGGAGCTGTTTTTT
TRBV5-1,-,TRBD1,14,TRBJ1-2,CASSSGTGNYGYTF,TGCGCCAGCAGCTCGGGGACAGGGAACTATGGCTACACCTTC
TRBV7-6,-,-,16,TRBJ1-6,CASSLATPRSNSPLHF,TGTGCCAGCAGCTTAGCGACCCCTCGGAGTAATTCACCCCTCCACTTT
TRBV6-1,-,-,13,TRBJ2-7,CATATAGTYEQYF,TGTGCCACGGCGACGGCAGGGACTTACGAGCAGTACTTC